The 13 T cell receptor beta chains reported below all come from one sample, sequenced in a study of shared clonotypes between healthy human individuals. Measured with immunoSEQ multiplex PCR; TCRdb has only the in-frame clones, and not every one. Counted here are a few hundred thousand clones, 95% to 98% occurring once; the ten biggest clones make up roughly 0.05%. The specimen sequenced was naive CD4+ T cells sorted from blood. Subset meaning: CD45RA+ positively selected. The receptors were sampled from a woman aged 25 to 39 in good health.

This sequence joins TRBV4-1 and TRBJ2-1; D unresolved. V lost 4 bases to trimming and J lost 9 bases, with 19 bases between them. This CDR3 comprises 15 residues. CDR1 and CDR2 from the germline V gene are MGHRA and YSYEKL. The CDR3 protein is CASSRAIRREIEQFF. The CDR3 DNA reads as TGCGCCAGCAGCCGCGCGATCCGAAGAGAAATTGAGCAGTTCTTC.

The genes are TRBV5-4 and TRBJ1-1, with unresolved D. V gave up 2 bases and J gave up 1 base, with 12 bases separating them. The germline gives CDR1 SGHNT, CDR2 YYREEE (reference sequence). CDR3 size: 15 residues. The DNA for the CDR3 is TGTGCCAGCAGCTTACTTGACCTATCGAACACTGAAGCTTTCTTT. Translating it yields CASSLLDLSNTEAFF.

This chain joins TRBV4-1 and TRBJ2-1; 13 positions match TRBD2. This CDR3 contains 15 residues. CDR1 is MGHRA and CDR2 is YSYEKL in the germline V gene. V gave up 8 bases and J gave up 8 bases; unmatched junction bases: 9. In nucleotides, the CDR3 is TGCGCCAGCCACAAAGGACTAGCGGGAGCGGATGAGCAGTTCTTC. The encoded protein is CASHKGLAGADEQFF.

V and J are TRBV7-2 and TRBJ2-3; D is perhaps TRBD2 (6 bases). Looked up from germline, CDR1 is SGHTA and CDR2 is FQGNSA. The V and J ends lost 1 base and 4 bases respectively, with 12 bases between them. This CDR3 spans 15 amino acids. The CDR3 DNA reads TGTGCCAGCAGCTTAGTCGGGGGTCGGGCAGATACGCAGTATTTT. Translated: CASSLVGGRADTQYF. Filled out from reference TRBV7-2 and TRBJ2-3, the complete variable domain reads GAGVSQSPSNKVTEKGKDVELRCDPISGHTALYWYRQSLGQGLEFLIYFQGNSAPDKSGLPSDRFSAERTGGSVSTLTIQRTQQEDSAVYLCASSLVGGRADTQYFGPGTRLTVL.

V and J are TRBV6-5 and TRBJ2-5; 11 nucleotides align to TRBD1. The closer fit of TRBJ2-7 to the DNA end suggests the J call may be wrong. Germline V gives CDR1 MNHEY, CDR2 SVGAGI. This CDR3 is 15 amino acids long. CDR3 amino acids: CASRSPGQGGYEQYF. The CDR3 DNA follows: TGTGCCAGCAGATCGCCGGGACAGGGGGGATACGAGCAGTACTTC.

V usage is TRBV28 and J usage is TRBJ1-5, with D possibly matching TRBD1 (5 bases). From germline, CDR1 is MDHEN and CDR2 SYDVKM. The CDR3 has 16 amino acids. With 5 bases removed from V and 4 bases from J, the gap between germline ends came to 18 bases. CDR3 sequence: CASSPLHGTLNQPQHF. CDR3 nucleotide sequence: TGTGCCAGCAGTCCCCTTCACGGGACTTTAAATCAGCCCCAGCATTTT.

The V call is TRBV5-1, the J call TRBJ1-1; D ambiguous. This CDR3 is built from 14 residues. V was shortened by 6 bases and J by 4 bases, with 16 bases between the two germline ends. The germline CDR1 and CDR2 sequences are SGHRS and YFSETQ. The CDR3 DNA reads TGCGCCAGCAATCCCGCCCCCCCGGCCACTGAAGCTTTCTTT. As protein: CASNPAPPATEAFF. Combining the CDR3 with reference TRBV5-1 and TRBJ1-1 gives the whole variable domain KAGVTQTPRYLIKTRGQQVTLSCSPISGHRSVSWYQQTPGQGLQFLFEYFSETQRNKGNFPGRFSGRQFSNSRSEMNVSTLELGDSALYLCASNPAPPATEAFFGQGTRLTVV.

The CDR3 sequence: CASSEMENYEQYF. CDR3 nucleotide sequence: TGTGCCAGCAGTGAAATGGAAAACTACGAGCAGTACTTC. This chain links TRBV2 with TRBJ2-7; D not resolved. Trimming removed 2 bases at V and 3 bases at J, with 8 bases between. CDR1 is SNHLY, CDR2 FYNNEI, per germline. The CDR3 sequence is 13 residues long.

The chain combines TRBV6-5 with TRBJ1-5, with D maybe TRBD1 (5 bases). This CDR3 spans 13 amino acids. Trimming took off 4 bases at V and 9 bases at J, with 13 bases between the two ends. Per germline, CDR1 MNHEY and CDR2 SVGAGI. The CDR3 DNA is TGTGCCAGCAGTTCGGGACTCCGGGGGCCCCAGCATTTT. Encoded protein: CASSSGLRGPQHF.

The rearrangement joins TRBV7-8 to TRBJ1-1; unclear D gene. V was cut by 2 bases and J by 4 bases, with 11 bases left in between. The CDR3 totals 14 residues. CDR1 and CDR2 from the germline V gene are SGHVS and FQNEAQ. This CDR3 reads CASSLRGESTEAFF. In nucleotides, the CDR3 is TGTGCCAGCAGCTTAAGAGGAGAGTCCACTGAAGCTTTCTTT.

The chain is built from TRBV7-7 and TRBJ2-5, with 10 bases identical to TRBD2. Trimming removed 2 bases from V and 4 bases from J; junction bases left unmatched: 1. This CDR3 has 14 amino acids. CDR1 is SSHAT, CDR2 FNYEAQ, per germline (reference sequence). CDR3 sequence (DNA): TGTGCCAGCAGCTTACTAGCGGGAGTAGAGACCCAGTACTTC. Translation gives CASSLLAGVETQYF.

The CDR3, as DNA: TGTGCCAGTAGTACTTGGCCTGAAGCTTTCTTT. Protein: CASSTWPEAFF. The chain recombines TRBV19 with TRBJ1-1; unclear D gene. From germline, CDR1 is LNHDA and CDR2 SQIVND (reference sequence). V lost 4 bases and J lost 6, with 6 bases in between. The CDR3 runs to 11 residues.

The chain links TRBV10-3 to TRBJ2-3; D is unresolved. Germline V lookup: CDR1 ENHRY, CDR2 SYGVKD. The CDR3 is made up of 12 amino acids. The V and J ends lost 0 bases and 5 bases respectively, with 3 bases between them. This CDR3 is CAISESQDTQYF. The DNA for the CDR3 is TGTGCCATCAGTGAGTCGCAAGATACGCAGTATTTT.